These T cell receptor beta chains were read from a single sample in a study of response to subunit inactivated influenza vaccine. TCRdb independently ran MiXCR on the RT-PCR reads; one entry per CDR3 protein. The sample has 550,000 to 800,000 distinct CDR3 sequences, 14% seen once. Source: PBMCs from blood, taken less than 15 days before vaccination. Receptor source: a man aged 45-65 years who received an inactivated influenza vaccine. CDR3s include the opening cysteine and the closing phenylalanine or tryptophan. D genes are given only for firm matches. Where a row states a size, it is once, few, many or the class of an expanded clone; other rows omit it.

J	D	V	size	CDR3	DNA
TRBJ1-5	-	TRBV5-5	-	CAMGPGGQPQHF	TGTGCCATGGGCCCCGGTGGTCAGCCCCAGCATTTT
TRBJ1-6	-	TRBV7-9	-	CASSLDAAGVSPLHF	TGTGCCAGCAGCTTAGATGCGGCGGGGGTTTCACCCCTCCACTTT
TRBJ2-2	-	TRBV5-6	-	CASSLGVTANTGELFF	TGTGCCAGCAGCTTGGGGGTGACCGCGAACACCGGGGAGCTGTTTTTT
TRBJ2-1	-	TRBV7-2	few	CASSLFRGPNLDEQFF	TGTGCCAGCAGCTTGTTCCGGGGCCCAAATCTGGATGAGCAGTTCTTC
TRBJ2-5	-	TRBV4-3	once	CASSQDKLHGGLQETQYF	TGCGCCAGCAGCCAAGATAAACTCCATGGGGGCCTTCAGGAGACCCAGTACTTC
TRBJ2-5	-	TRBV14	-	CASSHLSLLQETQYF	TGTGCCAGCAGCCATTTGAGCTTACTACAAGAGACCCAGTACTTC
TRBJ1-6	TRBD1	TRBV12-3/TRBV12-4	-	CASSPGQGVGENSPLHF	TGTGCCAGCAGTCCCGGACAGGGGGTTGGAGAGAATTCACCCCTCCACTTT
TRBJ2-3	TRBD2	TRBV29-1	-	CSASGPATDTQYF	TGCAGCGCTAGCGGGCCCGCGACAGATACGCAGTATTTT
TRBJ2-7	-	TRBV25-1	-	CASSEYWGDPYEQYF	TGTGCCAGCAGTGAATATTGGGGGGACCCCTACGAGCAGTACTTC
TRBJ1-2	-	TRBV20-1	few	CSARRQAEGYTF	TGCAGTGCTAGACGGCAGGCTGAAGGCTACACCTTC
TRBJ2-3	-	TRBV28	few	CASSLSRNTQYF	TGTGCCAGCAGTTTATCTAGAAATACGCAGTATTTT
TRBJ2-2	-	TRBV6-5	few	CASSYEPKVGVNTGELFF	TGTGCCAGCAGTTACGAACCGAAGGTGGGGGTGAACACCGGGGAGCTGTTTTTT
TRBJ2-7	TRBD1	TRBV5-1	few	CASSPTGTEGYEQYF	TGCGCCAGCAGCCCCACCGGGACAGAGGGGTACGAGCAGTACTTC
TRBJ1-5	TRBD1	TRBV4-1	many	CASSYGQGDQPQHF	TGCGCCAGCAGCTACGGACAGGGAGACCAGCCCCAGCATTTT
TRBJ1-2	TRBD1	TRBV12-3/TRBV12-4	few	CASSLTGLGYGYTF	TGTGCCAGCAGTTTGACAGGGTTGGGTTATGGCTACACCTTC
TRBJ2-1	TRBD2	TRBV12-3/TRBV12-4	few	CASKIGSGGSYNEQFF	TGTGCCAGCAAAATCGGTAGCGGGGGGTCCTACAATGAGCAGTTCTTC
TRBJ1-2	-	TRBV6-1	few	CASSKLQGFYGYTF	TGTGCCAGCAGTAAATTACAGGGTTTCTATGGCTACACCTTC
TRBJ1-1	TRBD1	TRBV6-2/TRBV6-3	-	CASEDPGGTEAFF	TGTGCCAGCGAGGACCCAGGGGGGACTGAAGCTTTCTTT
TRBJ2-7	TRBD2	TRBV29-1	-	CSVGGGRDSYEQYF	TGCAGCGTTGGAGGCGGGAGGGACTCCTACGAGCAGTACTTC
TRBJ2-7	-	TRBV28	-	CASSAVSVSSYEQYF	TGTGCCAGCAGTGCGGTGAGCGTTAGCTCCTACGAGCAGTACTTC
TRBJ2-7	TRBD2	TRBV20-1	few	CSARDQAGGREQYF	TGCAGTGCTAGAGATCAAGCGGGAGGGCGCGAGCAGTACTTC
TRBJ2-7	TRBD2	TRBV7-2	-	CASSLARTSGSIYEQYF	TGTGCCAGCAGCTTAGCGAGGACTAGCGGGAGTATCTACGAGCAGTACTTC
TRBJ2-1	TRBD2	TRBV4-3	many	CASSQGTSGGNEQFF	TGCGCCAGCAGCCAAGGCACTAGCGGGGGGAATGAGCAGTTCTTC
TRBJ2-3	TRBD2	TRBV4-3	-	CASSQDLSGGHTDTQYF	TGCGCCAGCAGCCAAGATCTTTCGGGGGGGCATACAGATACGCAGTATTTT
TRBJ1-6	-	TRBV5-1	-	CASSLDRTISPLHF	TGCGCCAGCAGCTTGGACAGGACCATATCACCCCTCCACTTT
TRBJ1-4	-	TRBV4-3	few	CASSHENQWQFNEKLFF	TGCGCCAGCAGCCACGAGAACCAATGGCAGTTTAATGAAAAACTGTTTTTT
TRBJ2-3	TRBD2	TRBV18	many	CASSPAGSTDTQYF	TGTGCCAGCTCCCCAGCGGGGAGCACAGATACGCAGTATTTT
TRBJ1-5	-	TRBV28	few	CASSFQELFSNQPQHF	TGTGCCAGCAGTTTTCAGGAGCTCTTTAGCAATCAGCCCCAGCATTTT